This T cell receptor beta chain is from a study of CD8 T cells in Susac syndrome. From blood CD8+ and CD4+ T cells, TCR beta sequences were generated. TEMRA cells were enriched by FACS, while CD8+ and CD4+ T cells were obtained through a negative isolation that was performed magnetically. Regarding this clonotype: The antigen is not known.

CDR1 and CDR2 (germline): MNHEY, SVGAGI. This CDR3 is built from 13 residues. Germline trimming cut 7 bases from V and 4 bases from J; bases unmatched to any gene: 6. With random hexamers, reverse transcription was performed on roughly 0.5 to 1 ug of RNA. The method of amplification for TCR beta CDR3 was immunoSEQ multiplex PCR, covering 54 Vbeta and 13 Jbeta. In TCRdb, the immunoSEQ multiplex PCR reads were re-called with MiXCR into one record per CDR3 protein. The data hold about 140,000 distinct CDR3 sequences, with 90% to 95% observed a single time. Overall study results and limits: Acknowledgment was made by the study that its TCR sequencing and HLA analysis involved a relatively small number of individuals.

This TCR was sampled from a human donor with multiple sclerosis. The rearrangement joins TRBV6-5 to TRBJ1-1, with 7 positions matching TRBD1. Sequenced material: CD4+ T cells from PBMCs. CDR3 in amino acids: CASNKQGSTEAFF. CDR3 coding DNA: TGTGCCAGCAATAAACAGGGGAGCACTGAAGCTTTCTTT.